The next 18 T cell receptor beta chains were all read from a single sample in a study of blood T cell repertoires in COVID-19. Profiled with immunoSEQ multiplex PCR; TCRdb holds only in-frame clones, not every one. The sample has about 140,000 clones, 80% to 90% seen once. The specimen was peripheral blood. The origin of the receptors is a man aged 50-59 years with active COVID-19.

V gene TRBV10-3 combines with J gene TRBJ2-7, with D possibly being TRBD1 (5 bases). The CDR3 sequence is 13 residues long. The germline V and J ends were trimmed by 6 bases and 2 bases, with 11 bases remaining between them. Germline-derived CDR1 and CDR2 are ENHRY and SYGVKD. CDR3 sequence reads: CAIRGRAPYEQYF. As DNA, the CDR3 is TGTGCCATCAGGGGCAGGGCACCCTACGAGCAGTACTTC.

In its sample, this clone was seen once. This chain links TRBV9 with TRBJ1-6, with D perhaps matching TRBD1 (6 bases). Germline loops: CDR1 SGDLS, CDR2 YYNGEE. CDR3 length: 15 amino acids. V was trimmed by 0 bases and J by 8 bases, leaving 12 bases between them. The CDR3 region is CASSVATGTDSPLHF. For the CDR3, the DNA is TGTGCCAGCAGCGTAGCAACAGGGACGGATTCACCCCTCCACTTT.

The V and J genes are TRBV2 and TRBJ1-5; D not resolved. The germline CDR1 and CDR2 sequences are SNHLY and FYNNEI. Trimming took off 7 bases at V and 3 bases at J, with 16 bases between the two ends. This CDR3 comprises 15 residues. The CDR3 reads CASKVQTNINQPQHF. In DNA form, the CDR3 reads TGTGCCAGCAAGGTCCAGACAAACATCAATCAGCCCCAGCATTTT.

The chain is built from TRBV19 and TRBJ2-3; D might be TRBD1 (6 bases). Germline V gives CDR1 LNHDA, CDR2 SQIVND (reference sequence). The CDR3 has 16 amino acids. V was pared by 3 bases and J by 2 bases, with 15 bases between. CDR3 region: CASSMKGTPYTDTQYF. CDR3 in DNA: TGTGCCAGTAGTATGAAAGGGACACCTTACACAGATACGCAGTATTTT.

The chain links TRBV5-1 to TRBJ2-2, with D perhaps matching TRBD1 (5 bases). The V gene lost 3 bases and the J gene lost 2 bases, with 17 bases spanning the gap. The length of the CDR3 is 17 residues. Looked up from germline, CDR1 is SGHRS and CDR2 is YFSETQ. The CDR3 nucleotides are TGCGCCAGCAGCTCCAGGGAATTCTCTCAAAACACCGGGGAGCTGTTTTTT. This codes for CASSSREFSQNTGELFF.

The chain's CDR3 is CASSPPSRRDEQYF. The DNA for the CDR3 is TGTGCCAGCTCACCACCCAGCAGGAGGGACGAGCAGTACTTC. The J gene is TRBJ2-7, the V gene TRBV18; perhaps TRBD2 as D (6 bases). The length of the CDR3 is 14 residues. Trimming left V 0 bases short and J 5 bases short, with 11 bases between. Germline V gene sequence: CDR1 KGHSH, CDR2 LQKENI. The whole variable domain, filled in from reference TRBV18 and TRBJ2-7, reads NAGVMQNPRHLVRRRGQEARLRCSPMKGHSHVYWYRQLPEEGLKFMVYLQKENIIDESGMPKERFSAEFPKEGPSILRIQQVVRGDSAAYFCASSPPSRRDEQYFGPGTRLTVT.

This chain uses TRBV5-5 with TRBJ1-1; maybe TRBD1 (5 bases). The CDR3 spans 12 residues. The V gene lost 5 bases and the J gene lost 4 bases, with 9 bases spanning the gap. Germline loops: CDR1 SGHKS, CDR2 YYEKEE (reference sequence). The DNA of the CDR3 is TGTGCCAGCAGGGAGGGGCGCACTGAAGCTTTCTTT. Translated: CASREGRTEAFF.

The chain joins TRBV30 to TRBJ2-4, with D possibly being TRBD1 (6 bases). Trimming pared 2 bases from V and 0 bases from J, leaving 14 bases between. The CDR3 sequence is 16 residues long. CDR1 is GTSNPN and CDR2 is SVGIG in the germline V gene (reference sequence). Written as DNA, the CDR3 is TGTGCCTGGAGTACTCCTGGACAGCTAGCCAAAAACATTCAGTACTTC. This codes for CAWSTPGQLAKNIQYF.

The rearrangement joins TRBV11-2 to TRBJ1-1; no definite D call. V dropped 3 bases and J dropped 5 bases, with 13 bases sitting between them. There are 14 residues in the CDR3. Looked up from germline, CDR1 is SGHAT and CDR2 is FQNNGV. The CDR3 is CASSFNPGETEAFF. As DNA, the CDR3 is TGTGCCAGCAGCTTTAACCCCGGGGAGACTGAAGCTTTCTTT.

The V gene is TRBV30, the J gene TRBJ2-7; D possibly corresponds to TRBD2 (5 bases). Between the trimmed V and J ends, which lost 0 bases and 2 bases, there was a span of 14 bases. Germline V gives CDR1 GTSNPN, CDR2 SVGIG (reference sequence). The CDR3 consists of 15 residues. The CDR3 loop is CAWSVSLPGTYEQYF. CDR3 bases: TGTGCCTGGAGTGTCAGTCTCCCGGGGACCTACGAGCAGTACTTC.

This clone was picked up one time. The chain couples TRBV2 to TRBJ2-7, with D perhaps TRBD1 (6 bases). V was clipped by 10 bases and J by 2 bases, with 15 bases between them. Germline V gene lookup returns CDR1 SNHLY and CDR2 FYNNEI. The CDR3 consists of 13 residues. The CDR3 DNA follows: TGTGCCACAACGGGACAAGGGACCTACGAGCAGTACTTC. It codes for CATTGQGTYEQYF.

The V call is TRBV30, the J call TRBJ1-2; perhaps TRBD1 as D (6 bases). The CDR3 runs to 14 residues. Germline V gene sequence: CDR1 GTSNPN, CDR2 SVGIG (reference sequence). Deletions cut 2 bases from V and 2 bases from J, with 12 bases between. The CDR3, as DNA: TGTGCCTGGAGTCCCGCAGGGACAAACTATGGCTACACCTTC. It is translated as CAWSPAGTNYGYTF. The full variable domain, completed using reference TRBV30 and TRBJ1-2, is SQTIHQWPATLVQPVGSPLSLECTVEGTSNPNLYWYRQAAGRGLQLLFYSVGIGQISSEVPQNLSASRPQDRQFILSSKKLLLSDSGFYLCAWSPAGTNYGYTFGSGTRLTVV.

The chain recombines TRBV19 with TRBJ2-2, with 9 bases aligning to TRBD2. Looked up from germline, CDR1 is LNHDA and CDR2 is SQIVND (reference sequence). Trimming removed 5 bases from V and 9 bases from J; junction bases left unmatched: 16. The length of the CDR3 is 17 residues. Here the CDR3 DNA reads TGTGCCAGTAGTGCGGGGGGGGCCCCAGGCGGCTACCGGGAGCTGTTTTTT. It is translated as CASSAGGAPGGYRELFF.

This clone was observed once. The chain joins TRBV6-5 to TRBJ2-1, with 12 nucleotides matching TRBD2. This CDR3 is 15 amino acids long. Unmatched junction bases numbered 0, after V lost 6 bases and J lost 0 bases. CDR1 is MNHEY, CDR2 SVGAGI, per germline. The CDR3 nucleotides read TGTGCCAGCAGGGGACTAGCGGGCTCCTACAATGAGCAGTTCTTC. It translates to CASRGLAGSYNEQFF.

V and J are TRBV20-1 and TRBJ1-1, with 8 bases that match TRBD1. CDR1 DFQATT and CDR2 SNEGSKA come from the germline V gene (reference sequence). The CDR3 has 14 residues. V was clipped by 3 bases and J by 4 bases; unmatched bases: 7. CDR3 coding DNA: TGCAGTGCTAGTCAGGGGGCGCAGGGCACTGAAGCTTTCTTT. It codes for CSASQGAQGTEAFF.

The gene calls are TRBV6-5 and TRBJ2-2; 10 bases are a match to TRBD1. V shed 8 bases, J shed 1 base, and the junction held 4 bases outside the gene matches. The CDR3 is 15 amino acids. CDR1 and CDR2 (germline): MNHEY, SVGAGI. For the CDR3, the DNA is TGTGCCAGCCGACAGGGGGCAGTGAACACCGGGGAGCTGTTTTTT. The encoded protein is CASRQGAVNTGELFF.

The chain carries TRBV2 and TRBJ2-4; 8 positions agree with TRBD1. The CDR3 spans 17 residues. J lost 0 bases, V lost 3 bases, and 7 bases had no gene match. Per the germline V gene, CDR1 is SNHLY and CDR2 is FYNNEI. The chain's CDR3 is CASSETGVTIAKNIQYF. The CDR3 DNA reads TGTGCCAGCAGTGAGACAGGGGTGACTATAGCCAAAAACATTCAGTACTTC.

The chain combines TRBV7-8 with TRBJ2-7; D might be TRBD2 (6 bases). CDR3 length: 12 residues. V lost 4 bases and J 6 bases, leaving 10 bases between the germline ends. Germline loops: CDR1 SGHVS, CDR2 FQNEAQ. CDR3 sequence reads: CASSSPGGEQYF. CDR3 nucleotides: TGTGCCAGCAGCTCCCCCGGGGGCGAGCAGTACTTC.